These 2 T cell receptor beta chains originate from one sample sequenced in a study of blood T cell repertoires in COVID-19. Using immunoSEQ multiplex PCR, the repertoire was profiled, and TCRdb retains in-frame clones only, with some absent. Among a few hundred thousand clones listed, 85% to 90% were seen once. The sequencing sample was made of PBMCs or T cells enriched from blood (not recorded which). The receptors here all came from a man aged 25-45 years who had recovered from COVID-19.

The rearrangement uses TRBV3-1 (or the pseudogene TRBV3-2) and TRBJ2-6; TRBD1 agrees at 9 bases. Losses at the gene ends were 4 bases for V and 0 bases for J; bases not matched to a gene: 4. Per germline, CDR1 LGHDT and CDR2 YNNKEL (reference sequence). The length of the CDR3 is 17 residues. The CDR3 DNA reads TGTGCCAGCAGCCCCAGACAGGGGGTCTCTGGGGCCAACGTCCTGACTTTC. Its translation: CASSPRQGVSGANVLTF.

This clone was counted once. The CDR3 nucleotides read TGTGCCAGCAGCCTAACCCCGGGGGACAGGGGGCGCTACGAGCAGTACTTC. Amino acids: CASSLTPGDRGRYEQYF. The chain links TRBV11-3 to TRBJ2-7; the match to TRBD1 covers 12 bases. Trimming cost V 5 bases and J 3 bases; bases outside gene matches: 11. The CDR3 runs 17 residues. CDR1 is SGHNT, CDR2 YENEEA, per germline.